Below are 14 T cell receptor beta chains sequenced from a single sample in a study of shared clonotypes between healthy human individuals. Data came from immunoSEQ multiplex PCR; TCRdb stores just in-frame clones and leaves some out. The profile shows approximately 2,000,000 clones, 92% of them singletons. Sequencing was done on a sample of naive CD4+ T cells from PBMCs. Subset of the sample: CD45RA+ positively selected. Every receptor here comes from a man between 18 and 29 years old in good health. Some clones in this sample may be carry-over from other donors' samples.

This clone was counted once. V usage is TRBV28 and J usage is TRBJ2-2; perhaps D is TRBD1 or TRBD2 (6 bases each). Germline V gene lookup returns CDR1 MDHEN and CDR2 SYDVKM. The CDR3 has 16 amino acids. V was pared by 3 bases and J by 0 bases, with 11 bases between. CDR3 loop: CASSLGGSSNTGELFF. The CDR3 bases are TGTGCCAGCAGTTTGGGGGGCAGCTCGAACACCGGGGAGCTGTTTTTT.

V gene TRBV5-1 combines with J gene TRBJ2-5; a possible D gene is TRBD1 (5 bases). Germline CDR1 reads SGHRS; CDR2 reads YFSETQ. Trimming cost V 6 bases and J 2 bases, with 14 bases left between them. The CDR3 is 14 amino acids. The CDR3: CASTYGRTQETQYF. CDR3 nucleotide sequence: TGCGCCAGCACCTATGGGCGGACACAAGAGACCCAGTACTTC.

The chain links TRBV5-1 to TRBJ2-3; D unresolved. The V and J ends lost 4 bases and 4 bases respectively, with 10 bases between them. This CDR3 is built from 13 residues. Per the germline V gene, CDR1 is SGHRS and CDR2 is YFSETQ. Here the CDR3 reads CASSPFLSDTQYF. In nucleotides, the CDR3 is TGCGCCAGCAGCCCCTTTCTGTCAGATACGCAGTATTTT. Full variable domain (outside the CDR3, taken from reference TRBV5-1 and TRBJ2-3): KAGVTQTPRYLIKTRGQQVTLSCSPISGHRSVSWYQQTPGQGLQFLFEYFSETQRNKGNFPGRFSGRQFSNSRSEMNVSTLELGDSALYLCASSPFLSDTQYFGPGTRLTVL.

The V and J genes are TRBV30 and TRBJ1-1; TRBD1 might be the D (6 bases). With 0 bases removed from V and 10 bases from J, the gap between germline ends came to 9 bases. Germline V gene data show CDR1 as GTSNPN and CDR2 as SVGIG (reference sequence). This CDR3 contains 11 residues. CDR3: CAWSVSRGAFF. CDR3 bases: TGTGCCTGGAGTGTGTCCAGGGGAGCTTTCTTT. The entire variable domain, with the rest obtained from reference TRBV30 and TRBJ1-1, is as follows: SQTIHQWPATLVQPVGSPLSLECTVEGTSNPNLYWYRQAAGRGLQLLFYSVGIGQISSEVPQNLSASRPQDRQFILSSKKLLLSDSGFYLCAWSVSRGAFFGQGTRLTVV.

Details on this clone: Other nucleotide sequences in the sample specify the same CDR3. V is TRBV28 and J is TRBJ2-7; 11 nucleotides agree with TRBD1. Germline assignment: CDR1 MDHEN and CDR2 SYDVKM. The V segment lost 3 bases and the J segment 2 bases; nucleotides outside the gene matches: 3. This CDR3 region has 15 residues. CDR3 sequence reads: CASSFPGQGAYEQYF. The DNA of the CDR3 is TGTGCCAGCAGTTTTCCGGGACAGGGGGCCTACGAGCAGTACTTC. Full variable domain (missing parts from reference TRBV28 and TRBJ2-7): DVKVTQSSRYLVKRTGEKVFLECVQDMDHENMFWYRQDPGLGLRLIYFSYDVKMKEKGDIPEGYSVSREKKERFSLILESASTNQTSMYLCASSFPGQGAYEQYFGPGTRLTVT.

The V call is TRBV28, the J call TRBJ2-5; D perhaps matches TRBD1 (6 bases). Trimming pared 3 bases from V and 4 bases from J, leaving 12 bases between. Per germline, CDR1 MDHEN and CDR2 SYDVKM. The CDR3 contains 14 residues. CDR3 sequence (DNA): TGTGCCAGCAGTTTCCAGGACAGAGGAGAGACCCAGTACTTC. Protein sequence: CASSFQDRGETQYF.

The rearrangement joins TRBV10-3 to TRBJ2-1, with 10 bases matching TRBD2. The junction had 17 bases not matched to a gene; V was cut back by 6 bases and J by 0 bases. This CDR3 contains 20 residues. Germline V gene data show CDR1 as ENHRY and CDR2 as SYGVKD. CDR3 DNA sequence: TGTGCCATCAGGCGAGAACCGGGACTAGCGCCCGCTTCCTCCTACAATGAGCAGTTCTTC. Translated: CAIRREPGLAPASSYNEQFF.

A remark on this clone: This sample includes further DNA sequences coding for the same CDR3. The chain is built from TRBV19 and TRBJ1-1, with 9 bases that match TRBD1. V was pared by 1 base and J by 1 base, with 1 base of the junction left unmatched. The CDR3 extends over 15 amino acids. Germline loops: CDR1 LNHDA, CDR2 SQIVND (reference sequence). CDR3 residues: CASSIAGQGNTEAFF. In DNA, the CDR3 is TGTGCCAGTAGTATAGCGGGACAGGGGAACACTGAAGCTTTCTTT.

V usage is TRBV5-6 and J usage is TRBJ2-3; no clear D. This CDR3 region has 15 residues. V dropped 0 bases and J dropped 0 bases, with 8 bases sitting between them. Germline V gene lookup returns CDR1 SGHDT and CDR2 YYEEEE. The CDR3 region is CASSLVAGSTDTQYF. The DNA of the CDR3 is TGTGCCAGCAGCTTGGTAGCAGGTAGCACAGATACGCAGTATTTT. Together with reference TRBV5-6 and TRBJ2-3, the CDR3 gives the full variable domain: DAGVTQSPTHLIKTRGQQVTLRCSPKSGHDTVSWYQQALGQGPQFIFQYYEEEERQRGNFPDRFSGHQFPNYSSELNVNALLLGDSALYLCASSLVAGSTDTQYFGPGTRLTVL.

This chain links TRBV10-3 with TRBJ2-7, with 12 bases identical to TRBD2. The CDR3 runs to 17 residues. V lost 0 bases, J lost 1 base, and 4 bases stayed unmatched. CDR1 is ENHRY, CDR2 SYGVKD, per germline. The CDR3, as DNA: TGTGCCATCAGTGAGTCCCGCCTAGCGGGAGGGTCCTACGAGCAGTACTTC. Its translation is CAISESRLAGGSYEQYF.

This chain links TRBV5-4 with TRBJ2-1; tentative D call: TRBD1 (8 bases). The CDR3 contains 16 residues. Trimming pared 6 bases from V and 1 base from J, leaving 17 bases between. CDR1 is SGHNT and CDR2 is YYREEE in the germline V gene (reference sequence). The CDR3 protein is CASTTGQGLSYNEQFF. The CDR3, as DNA: TGTGCCAGCACCACAGGACAGGGACTATCCTACAATGAGCAGTTCTTC.

This sequence joins TRBV7-8 and TRBJ1-3; D might be TRBD1 (5 bases). The germline V gene has CDR1 SGHVS and CDR2 FQNEAQ. CDR3 length: 17 amino acids. Trimming left V 1 base short and J 0 bases short, with 13 bases between. CDR3 coding DNA: TGTGCCAGCAGCTTAGAGGGGTTGGGGTTCTCTGGAAACACCATATATTTT. Encoded protein: CASSLEGLGFSGNTIYF.

The chain employs TRBV28 and TRBJ2-1; D remains ambiguous. CDR1 is MDHEN and CDR2 is SYDVKM in the germline V gene. The CDR3 covers 12 residues. Deletions cut 5 bases from V and 9 bases from J, with 11 bases between. The CDR3 nucleotides are TGTGCCAGCAGTCCTCGCCTGGGTGAGCAGTTCTTC. This sequence encodes CASSPRLGEQFF.

V is TRBV18 and J is TRBJ2-2; D gene unclear. Germline values: CDR1 KGHSH, CDR2 LQKENI. The CDR3 extends over 16 amino acids. V shed 3 bases and J shed 3 bases, with 14 bases lying between them. This CDR3 reads CASSPPLERDTGELFF. The CDR3 DNA reads TGTGCCAGCTCACCCCCTCTGGAGAGAGACACCGGGGAGCTGTTTTTT.